These 11 T cell receptor beta chains share one sample of origin, sequenced in a study of blood T cell repertoires in COVID-19. Sequencing was performed with immunoSEQ multiplex PCR; in TCRdb, only in-frame clones are kept and a portion is missing. This sample carries about 300,000 clones, 80% to 90% of them seen once, and the ten largest clones take about 6.8%. The sequencing sample was made of peripheral blood. These receptors originate from a man aged 18 to 30 who had recovered from COVID-19.

The V and J genes are TRBV5-5 and TRBJ2-1; 8 positions match TRBD1. The CDR3 contains 15 residues. Trimming took 4 bases from V and 0 from J; bases not matched to a gene: 3. Per germline, CDR1 SGHKS and CDR2 YYEKEE (reference sequence). CDR3 bases: TGTGCCAGCAGCCCGGACAGGGTCTCCTACAATGAGCAGTTCTTC. Its protein product is CASSPDRVSYNEQFF.

The chain joins TRBV25-1 to TRBJ2-2; 8 positions match TRBD1. With 2 bases clipped from V and 4 bases from J, the junction kept 3 bases outside the gene matches. The CDR3 sequence is 15 residues long. In germline, CDR1 is MGHDK, CDR2 SYGVNS. In DNA form, the CDR3 reads TGTGCCAGCAGTGAACAGGGGACAGGCACCGGGGAGCTGTTTTTT. It is translated as CASSEQGTGTGELFF.

J is TRBJ1-1 and V is TRBV5-4; D unclear. V shed 2 bases and J shed 6 bases, with 17 bases lying between them. Germline V CDR1 and CDR2: SGHNT, YYREEE (reference sequence). This CDR3 is 15 amino acids long. CDR3 residues: CASSLVPGGRSEAFF. The CDR3 DNA follows: TGTGCCAGCAGCTTAGTCCCGGGTGGAAGGTCTGAAGCTTTCTTT. The full variable domain, in which reference TRBV5-4 and TRBJ1-1 provide the parts outside the CDR3, is ETGVTQSPTHLIKTRGQQVTLRCSSQSGHNTVSWYQQALGQGPQFIFQYYREEENGRGNFPPRFSGLQFPNYSSELNVNALELDDSALYLCASSLVPGGRSEAFFGQGTRLTVV.

The gene calls are TRBV6-5 and TRBJ2-3; 8 positions agree with TRBD2. The junction had 7 bases not matched to a gene; V was cut back by 2 bases and J by 3 bases. The CDR3 runs 16 residues. The germline gives CDR1 MNHEY, CDR2 SVGAGI. The CDR3 reads CASSYPGSGDTDTQYF. DNA for the CDR3: TGTGCCAGCAGTTACCCCGGTAGCGGGGATACAGATACGCAGTATTTT.

V and J are TRBV11-2 and TRBJ2-1; 9 positions agree with TRBD1. This CDR3 comprises 13 residues. Germline V gives CDR1 SGHAT, CDR2 FQNNGV. After removal of 3 bases from V and 15 bases from J, the junction contained 9 bases not matched to a gene. The DNA of the CDR3 is TGTGCCAGCAGCTTCGGGACAGGGTTTGACGGGTTCTTC. Translating it yields CASSFGTGFDGFF.

The chain uses TRBV20-1 and TRBJ1-2, with 7 bases identical to TRBD1. In germline, CDR1 is DFQATT, CDR2 SNEGSKA (reference sequence). CDR3 size: 14 residues. After removal of 3 bases from V and 7 bases from J, the junction contained 11 bases not matched to a gene. CDR3 bases: TGCAGTGCTAGTTCGGGACAGAAGATTTTTGGCTACACCTTC. Amino acid sequence: CSASSGQKIFGYTF.

V gene TRBV5-1 combines with J gene TRBJ2-7; D remains ambiguous. Germline V lookup: CDR1 SGHRS, CDR2 YFSETQ. V lost 0 bases to trimming and J lost 2 bases, with 9 bases between them. The CDR3 extends over 14 amino acids. The CDR3 bases are TGCGCCAGCAGCTTGGCCGAGCAGGCCTACGAGCAGTACTTC. Amino acid sequence: CASSLAEQAYEQYF. The whole variable domain, filled in from reference TRBV5-1 and TRBJ2-7, reads KAGVTQTPRYLIKTRGQQVTLSCSPISGHRSVSWYQQTPGQGLQFLFEYFSETQRNKGNFPGRFSGRQFSNSRSEMNVSTLELGDSALYLCASSLAEQAYEQYFGPGTRLTVT.

The rearrangement uses TRBV6-1 and TRBJ1-6; 8 bases are a match to TRBD1. CDR1 and CDR2 from the germline V gene are MNHNS and SASEGT. V trimming: 3 bases; J trimming: 9 bases; junction bases outside the gene matches: 4. The CDR3 runs 14 residues. CDR3 nucleotides: TGTGCCAGCAGTGAGGACAGGGAAACTTCACCCCTCCACTTT. Translation: CASSEDRETSPLHF.

The chain combines TRBV15 with TRBJ1-2, with 7 bases matching TRBD1. V shed 5 bases and J 8 bases; nucleotides not matched to a gene: 17. This CDR3 region has 16 residues. Germline CDR1 and CDR2: LNHNV and YYDKDF (reference sequence). The CDR3 protein is CATSPRQGQGEQGYTF. The CDR3 DNA sequence: TGTGCCACCAGCCCACGACAGGGCCAGGGGGAGCAGGGCTACACCTTC. Using reference TRBV15 and TRBJ1-2 for the parts outside the CDR3, the full variable domain is DAMVIQNPRYQVTQFGKPVTLSCSQTLNHNVMYWYQQKSSQAPKLLFHYYDKDFNNEADTPDNFQSRRPNTSFCFLDIRSPGLGDTAMYLCATSPRQGQGEQGYTFGSGTRLTVV.

This rearrangement joins TRBV11-2 to TRBJ2-7; TRBD1 agrees at 9 bases. J was trimmed by 6 bases and V by 4 bases; bases with no gene match: 10. Germline CDR1 SGHAT, CDR2 FQNNGV. The CDR3 contains 15 residues. The DNA for the CDR3 is TGTGCCAGCAGCTCCTCAGGGACAGGGTTAACCGAGCAGTACTTC. Its protein product is CASSSSGTGLTEQYF.

V and J are TRBV18 and TRBJ2-7; D is possibly TRBD2 (7 bases). Per germline, CDR1 KGHSH and CDR2 LQKENI. V was pared by 2 bases and J by 5 bases, with 13 bases between. This CDR3 is built from 14 residues. The CDR3 region has the DNA TGTGCCAGCTCACCAACCAGGGGAGGGGACGAGCAGTACTTC. It translates to CASSPTRGGDEQYF.